This entry is about one T cell receptor beta chain. The data originate from a study of blood T cell repertoires in COVID-19. Study summary: Sites across the United States, Italy and Spain contributed samples from acute and convalescent COVID-19.

Authors' data handling: Cell counts per sample came from amplifying reference gene primers. Profiling relied on immunoSEQ multiplex PCR, and the TCRdb table lists in-frame clones only, not all of them. V, J and clone size derive from that table, while D and trimming were established from the DNA sequence. Of hundreds of thousands of clones listed, 85% to 90% were seen once; the top ten hold 7.8%. The sequenced sample was peripheral blood. This TCR was recovered from a woman in her forties or fifties with COVID-19, enrolled during active disease.

The CDR3 region is CASSHGTGGSDTQYF. CDR3 bases: TGCGCCAGCAGCCACGGGACAGGGGGCTCGGATACGCAGTATTTT. The genes are TRBV5-1 and TRBJ2-3; 12 bases line up with TRBD1. Trimming removed 4 bases from V and 6 bases from J; junction bases left unmatched: 6. There are 15 residues in the CDR3. CDR1 is SGHRS and CDR2 is YFSETQ in the germline V gene. Supplemented by reference TRBV5-1 and TRBJ2-3, the full variable domain reads KAGVTQTPRYLIKTRGQQVTLSCSPISGHRSVSWYQQTPGQGLQFLFEYFSETQRNKGNFPGRFSGRQFSNSRSEMNVSTLELGDSALYLCASSHGTGGSDTQYFGPGTRLTVL.